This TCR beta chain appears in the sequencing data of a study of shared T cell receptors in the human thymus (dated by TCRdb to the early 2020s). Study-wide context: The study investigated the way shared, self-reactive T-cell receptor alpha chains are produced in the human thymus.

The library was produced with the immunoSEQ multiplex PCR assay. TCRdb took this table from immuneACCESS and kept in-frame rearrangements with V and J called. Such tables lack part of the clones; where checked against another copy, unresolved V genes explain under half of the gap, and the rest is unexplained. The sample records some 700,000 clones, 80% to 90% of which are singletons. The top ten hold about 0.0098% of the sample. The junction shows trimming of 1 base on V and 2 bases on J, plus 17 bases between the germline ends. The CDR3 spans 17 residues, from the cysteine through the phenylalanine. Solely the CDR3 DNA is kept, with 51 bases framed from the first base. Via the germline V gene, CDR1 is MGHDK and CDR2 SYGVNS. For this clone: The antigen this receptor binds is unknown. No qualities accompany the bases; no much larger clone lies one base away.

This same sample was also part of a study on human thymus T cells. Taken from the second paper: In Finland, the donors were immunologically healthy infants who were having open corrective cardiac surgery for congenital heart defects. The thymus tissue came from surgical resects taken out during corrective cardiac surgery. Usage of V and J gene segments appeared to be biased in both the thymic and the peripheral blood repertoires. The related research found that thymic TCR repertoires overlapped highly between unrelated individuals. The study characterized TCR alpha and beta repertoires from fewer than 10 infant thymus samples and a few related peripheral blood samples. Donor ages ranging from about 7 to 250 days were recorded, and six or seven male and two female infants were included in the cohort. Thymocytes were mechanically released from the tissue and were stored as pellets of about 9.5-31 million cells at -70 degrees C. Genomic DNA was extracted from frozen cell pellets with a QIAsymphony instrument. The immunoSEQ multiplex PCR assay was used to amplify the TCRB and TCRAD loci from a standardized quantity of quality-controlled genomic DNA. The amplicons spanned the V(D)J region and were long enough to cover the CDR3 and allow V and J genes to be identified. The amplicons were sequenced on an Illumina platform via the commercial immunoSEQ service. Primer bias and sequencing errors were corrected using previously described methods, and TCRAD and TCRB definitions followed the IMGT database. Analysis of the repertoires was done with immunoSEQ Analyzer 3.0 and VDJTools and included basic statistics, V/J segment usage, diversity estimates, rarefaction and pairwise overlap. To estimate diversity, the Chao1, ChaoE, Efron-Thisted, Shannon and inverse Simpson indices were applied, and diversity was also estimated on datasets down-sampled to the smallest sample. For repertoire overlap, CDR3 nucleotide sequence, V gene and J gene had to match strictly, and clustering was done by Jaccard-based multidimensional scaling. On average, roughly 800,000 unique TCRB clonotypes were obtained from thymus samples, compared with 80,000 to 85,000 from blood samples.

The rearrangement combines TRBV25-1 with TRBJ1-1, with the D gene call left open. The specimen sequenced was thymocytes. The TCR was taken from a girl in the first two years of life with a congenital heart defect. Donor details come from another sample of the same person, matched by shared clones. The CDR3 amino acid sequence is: CASSEFGWSKSNTEAFF. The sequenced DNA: TGTGCCAGCAGTGAATTTGGGTGGAGCAAAAGCAACACTGAAGCTTTCTTT.